One sample yielded the 25 T cell receptor beta chains listed below, sequenced in a study of T cell repertoires in cytomegalovirus infection. TCRdb re-called the reads through MiXCR, storing one row per CDR3 protein. The repertoire holds 600,000 to 700,000 distinct CDR3 sequences, with around 32% as singletons. These receptors are not linked to any known antigen. This material consisted of cultured PBMCs, taken from culture after CMV antigen stimulation. The receptors were gathered from a human donor in good health (CMV status not recorded). Some clones in this sample may be carry-over from other donors' samples.

The chain recombines TRBV7-9 with TRBJ2-1; perhaps TRBD1 as D (6 bases). The V end was cut by 5 bases, the J end by 6 bases, with 14 bases between. The CDR3 has 14 amino acids. From germline, CDR1 is SEHNR and CDR2 FQNEAQ (reference sequence). This CDR3 is CASSHSSRGNEQFF. The CDR3, as DNA: TGTGCCAGCAGCCATTCCTCCAGGGGCAATGAGCAGTTCTTC.

This clonotype was found a few times. The rearrangement links TRBV6-5 to TRBJ1-3; D is unclear. The V end lost 0 bases, the J end lost 0 bases, and 6 bases lay between the germline ends. This CDR3 comprises 15 residues. Germline values: CDR1 MNHEY, CDR2 SVGAGI. DNA for the CDR3: TGTGCCAGCAGTTACTCTGGCAGCTCTGGAAACACCATATATTTT. It encodes CASSYSGSSGNTIYF.

This clonotype appeared many times. The chain recombines TRBV6-1 with TRBJ2-3, with no clear D. The CDR3 runs 11 residues. CDR1 MNHNS and CDR2 SASEGT come from the germline V gene. The V and J ends lost 6 bases and 1 base respectively, with 2 bases between them. CDR3 nucleotides: TGTGCCAGCAGGCGCACAGATACGCAGTATTTT. Protein sequence: CASRRTDTQYF.

V gene TRBV12-3 or TRBV12-4 combines with J gene TRBJ1-1; tentatively, D is TRBD1 (5 bases). Trimming removed 7 bases at V and 7 bases at J, with 19 bases between. This CDR3 has 14 residues. The chain's CDR3 is CASNVVGPGGEAFF. Written as DNA, the CDR3 is TGTGCCAGCAATGTAGTAGGTCCCGGGGGTGAAGCTTTCTTT.

This clonotype was seen only a few times. The chain links TRBV6-2 or TRBV6-3 to TRBJ2-3; TRBD2 is a possible D gene (5 bases). V lost 6 bases to trimming and J lost 4 bases, with 11 bases between them. Germline values: CDR1 MNHEY, CDR2 SVGEGT. CDR3 length equals 13 residues. CDR3 amino acids: CASSPSGSDTQYF. The CDR3 nucleotides read TGTGCCAGCAGCCCCAGCGGTTCAGATACGCAGTATTTT.

This clonotype turned up a few times. This chain uses TRBV29-1 with TRBJ1-2; 7 bases fit TRBD1. This CDR3 spans 13 amino acids. Trimming cost V 1 base and J 7 bases; bases outside gene matches: 6. Germline V gene sequence: CDR1 SQVTM, CDR2 ANQGSEA. Here the CDR3 DNA reads TGCAGCGTTGAAGGGGCAGGGGGTAGTGGCTACACCTTC. Its translation: CSVEGAGGSGYTF. Filled out from reference TRBV29-1 and TRBJ1-2, the complete variable domain reads SAVISQKPSRDICQRGTSLTIQCQVDSQVTMMFWYRQQPGQSLTLIATANQGSEATYESGFVIDKFPISRPNLTFSTLTVSNMSPEDSSIYLCSVEGAGGSGYTFGSGTRLTVV.

The genes are TRBV19 and TRBJ1-3; no reliable D call. V shed 3 bases and J shed 0 bases, with 9 bases lying between them. Germline CDR1 is LNHDA and CDR2 is SQIVND (reference sequence). The length of the CDR3 is 15 residues. The CDR3 nucleotides read TGTGCCAGTAGTATTGACACCAGCTCTGGAAACACCATATATTTT. Translating gives CASSIDTSSGNTIYF.

The chain uses TRBV28 and TRBJ1-1, with D uncertain. Trimming removed 3 bases at V and 5 bases at J, with 10 bases between. The CDR3 is made up of 13 amino acids. Germline V lookup: CDR1 MDHEN, CDR2 SYDVKM. The CDR3 loop reads CASSLNEETEAFF. Written as DNA, the CDR3 is TGTGCCAGCAGTTTGAATGAGGAAACTGAAGCTTTCTTT. The variable domain in full, with the rest retrieved from reference TRBV28 and TRBJ1-1, is DVKVTQSSRYLVKRTGEKVFLECVQDMDHENMFWYRQDPGLGLRLIYFSYDVKMKEKGDIPEGYSVSREKKERFSLILESASTNQTSMYLCASSLNEETEAFFGQGTRLTVV.

This chain uses TRBV7-2 with TRBJ1-6; D is ambiguous. V dropped 3 bases and J dropped 7 bases, with 13 bases sitting between them. This CDR3 is 15 amino acids long. Germline CDR1 and CDR2: SGHTA and FQGNSA. The CDR3: CASSFRLGFNSPLHF. In DNA form, the CDR3 reads TGTGCCAGCAGCTTCAGGTTAGGGTTCAATTCACCCCTCCACTTT.

This chain uses TRBV7-2 with TRBJ1-5, with no clear D. This CDR3 spans 15 amino acids. Germline V gene sequence: CDR1 SGHTA, CDR2 FQGNSA. V was pared by 2 bases and J by 3 bases, with 11 bases between. The CDR3 DNA reads TGTGCCAGCAGCTTACGGCACTCCGCCAATCAGCCCCAGCATTTT. Translating it yields CASSLRHSANQPQHF. Based on the CDR3 plus reference TRBV7-2 and TRBJ1-5, the full variable domain is GAGVSQSPSNKVTEKGKDVELRCDPISGHTALYWYRQSLGQGLEFLIYFQGNSAPDKSGLPSDRFSAERTGGSVSTLTIQRTQQEDSAVYLCASSLRHSANQPQHFGDGTRLSIL.

The chain's CDR3 is CASSQPTGTGVRSPQETQYF. The CDR3 DNA follows: TGTGCCAGCAGCCAACCCACCGGGACAGGGGTCCGAAGTCCCCAAGAGACCCAGTACTTC. The chain has TRBV7-6 and TRBJ2-5, with 10 positions matching TRBD1. Germline V lookup: CDR1 SGHVS, CDR2 FNYEAQ. The CDR3 is 20 residues long. Losses at the gene ends were 5 bases for V and 1 base for J; bases not matched to a gene: 19.

V gene TRBV6-6 combines with J gene TRBJ2-5, with 7 bases identical to TRBD2. In germline, CDR1 is MNHNY, CDR2 SVGAGI (reference sequence). Unmatched junction bases numbered 3, after V lost 0 bases and J lost 2 bases. This CDR3 has 15 residues. In DNA form, the CDR3 reads TGTGCCAGCAGTTACTCCGGGACTACTCAAGAGACCCAGTACTTC. This gives the protein CASSYSGTTQETQYF.

This rearrangement joins TRBV20-1 to TRBJ2-5; D may correspond to TRBD1 or TRBD2 (6 bases each). This CDR3 spans 13 amino acids. Germline lookup yields CDR1 DFQATT and CDR2 SNEGSKA (reference sequence). Deletions cut 6 bases from V and 7 bases from J, with 18 bases between. CDR3 sequence: CSALGGPSGTQYF. CDR3 nucleotide sequence: TGCAGTGCCCTCGGGGGCCCCTCCGGGACCCAGTACTTC.

The sample holds a few counts of this clonotype. The chain carries TRBV6-6 and TRBJ2-3; the D gene is possibly TRBD2 (5 bases). V lost 3 bases and J 0 bases, leaving 13 bases between the germline ends. CDR3 length: 16 residues. Germline values: CDR1 MNHNY, CDR2 SVGAGI (reference sequence). The CDR3 DNA is TGTGCCAGCAGTTATCGTGCGGGCGGGAGCACAGATACGCAGTATTTT. Translation: CASSYRAGGSTDTQYF.

J is TRBJ2-7 and V is TRBV6-6; no definite D call. The CDR3 runs to 12 residues. Trimming left V 2 bases short and J 3 bases short, with 5 bases between. In germline, CDR1 is MNHNY, CDR2 SVGAGI (reference sequence). The CDR3 bases are TGTGCCAGCAGTTACGGTGTCTACGAGCAGTACTTC. Its protein is CASSYGVYEQYF.

This clonotype was seen only a few times. The gene calls are TRBV12-3 or TRBV12-4 and TRBJ2-1; tentatively, D is TRBD1 or TRBD2 (6 bases each). The germline V and J ends were trimmed by 6 bases and 6 bases, with 21 bases remaining between them. The length of the CDR3 is 16 residues. The CDR3 DNA is TGTGCCAGCAGGCCGGACACCGGGGGCCCTTCCAATGAGCAGTTCTTC. Translation gives CASRPDTGGPSNEQFF.

This clonotype was detected ten times or more. The chain carries TRBV6-1 and TRBJ2-1, with a tentative D call TRBD2 (5 bases). The ends were cut back, 6 bases at V and 8 bases at J, with 17 bases in the middle. CDR1 is MNHNS, CDR2 SASEGT, per germline. The CDR3 contains 14 residues. The CDR3 sequence: CASSRPLASDEQFF. The CDR3 DNA follows: TGTGCCAGCAGCCGACCTCTAGCTTCGGATGAGCAGTTCTTC.

The chain combines TRBV11-2 with TRBJ1-1, with D possibly matching TRBD1 (6 bases). Deletions cut 3 bases from V and 5 bases from J, with 19 bases between. The V gene's germline CDR1 is SGHAT and CDR2 FQNNGV. This CDR3 region has 16 residues. The CDR3, as DNA: TGTGCCAGCAGCTTTTTCGGGGGGGCCGGAGGGACTGAAGCTTTCTTT. Protein sequence: CASSFFGGAGGTEAFF.

CDR3 region: CASSLNRADNEQFF. In nucleotides, the CDR3 is TGTGCCAGCAGCTTAAACAGGGCGGACAATGAGCAGTTCTTC. The chain links TRBV7-2 to TRBJ2-1, with D possibly being TRBD1 (6 bases). Germline-derived CDR1 and CDR2 are SGHTA and FQGNSA. Trimming took off 2 bases at V and 5 bases at J, with 10 bases between the two ends. The CDR3 consists of 14 residues.

This clonotype showed up just once. J is TRBJ1-2 and V is TRBV6-2 or TRBV6-3; no clear D gene. This CDR3 is 14 amino acids long. Germline CDR1 reads MNHEY; CDR2 reads SVGEGT. Trimming took off 6 bases at V and 6 bases at J, with 17 bases between the two ends. The chain's CDR3 is CASRGIGAMDGYTF. In nucleotides, the CDR3 is TGTGCCAGCAGGGGGATAGGAGCAATGGATGGCTACACCTTC.

The V gene is TRBV9, the J gene TRBJ1-4, with a weak D call TRBD1 (5 bases). The CDR3 has 14 amino acids. The V end was cut by 7 bases, the J end by 3 bases, with 13 bases between. Germline V gene sequence: CDR1 SGDLS, CDR2 YYNGEE. The CDR3 sequence is CASSRDSANEKLFF. The CDR3 region has the DNA TGTGCCAGCTCCCGGGACTCCGCTAATGAAAAACTGTTTTTT.

The rearrangement uses TRBV12-3 or TRBV12-4 and TRBJ2-3; D might be TRBD1 or TRBD2, each matching 6 bases. Deletions cut 7 bases from V and 1 base from J, with 15 bases between. The CDR3 contains 15 residues. The CDR3 reads CASNELGGGTDTQYF. CDR3 coding DNA: TGTGCCAGCAACGAACTCGGGGGCGGCACAGATACGCAGTATTTT.

The chain links TRBV4-2 to TRBJ2-3; D not certain. Looked up from germline, CDR1 is LGHNA and CDR2 is YNFKEQ. Trimming shortened V by 4 bases and J by 4 bases, and 9 bases separated the two germline ends. This CDR3 comprises 13 residues. CDR3 nucleotides: TGTGCCAGCAGCCGATCTAGAGCAGATACGCAGTATTTT. Translated, it gives CASSRSRADTQYF.

The genes are TRBV9 and TRBJ2-5; D is perhaps TRBD1 or TRBD2 (5 bases each). The germline V gene encodes CDR1 SGDLS and CDR2 YYNGEE. V lost 6 bases and J 5 bases, leaving 14 bases between the germline ends. The CDR3 has 13 amino acids. This CDR3 reads CASNAGTAETQYF. CDR3 DNA sequence: TGTGCCAGCAACGCTGGGACGGCGGAGACCCAGTACTTC.

In this sample, this clonotype turned up a few times. The chain combines TRBV7-9 with TRBJ2-1, with D possibly matching TRBD2 (6 bases). V shed 1 base and J shed 6 bases, with 19 bases lying between them. Germline assignment: CDR1 SEHNR and CDR2 FQNEAQ (reference sequence). The CDR3 has 17 amino acids. This CDR3 reads CASSLVRVAAPRNEQFF. As DNA, the CDR3 is TGTGCCAGCAGCTTAGTACGAGTAGCGGCACCCCGCAATGAGCAGTTCTTC.